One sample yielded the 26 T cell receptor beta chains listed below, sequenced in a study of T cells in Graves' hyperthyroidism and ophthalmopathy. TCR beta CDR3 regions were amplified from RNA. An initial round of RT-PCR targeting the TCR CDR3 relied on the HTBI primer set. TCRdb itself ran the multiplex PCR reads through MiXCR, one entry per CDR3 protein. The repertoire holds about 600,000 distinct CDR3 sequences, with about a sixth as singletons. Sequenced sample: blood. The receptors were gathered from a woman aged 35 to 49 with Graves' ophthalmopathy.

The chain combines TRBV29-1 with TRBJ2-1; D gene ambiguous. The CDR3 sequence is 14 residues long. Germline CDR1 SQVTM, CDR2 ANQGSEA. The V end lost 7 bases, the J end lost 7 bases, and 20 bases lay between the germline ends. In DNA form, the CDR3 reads TGCAGCGCGGTTTCGCGCAGCGTCTCAAATGAGCAGTTCTTC. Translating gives CSAVSRSVSNEQFF.

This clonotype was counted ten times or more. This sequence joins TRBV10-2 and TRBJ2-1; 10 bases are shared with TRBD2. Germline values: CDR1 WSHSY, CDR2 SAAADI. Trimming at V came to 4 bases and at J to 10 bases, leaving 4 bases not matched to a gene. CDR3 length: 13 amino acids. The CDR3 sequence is CASSGGSGREQFF. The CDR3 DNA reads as TGCGCCAGCAGTGGTGGTAGCGGGAGGGAGCAGTTCTTC.

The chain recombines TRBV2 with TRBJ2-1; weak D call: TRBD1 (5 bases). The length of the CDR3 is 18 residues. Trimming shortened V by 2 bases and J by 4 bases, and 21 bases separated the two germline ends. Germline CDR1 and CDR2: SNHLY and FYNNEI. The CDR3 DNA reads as TGTGCCAGCAGTGAAATCAAGACAGTCTCATCGCCTTACAATGAGCAGTTCTTC. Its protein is CASSEIKTVSSPYNEQFF.

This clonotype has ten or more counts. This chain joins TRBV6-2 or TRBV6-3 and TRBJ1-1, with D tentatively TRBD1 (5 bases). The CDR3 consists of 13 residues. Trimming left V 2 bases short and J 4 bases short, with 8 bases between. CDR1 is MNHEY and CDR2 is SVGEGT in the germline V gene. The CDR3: CASSYTRATEAFF. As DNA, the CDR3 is TGTGCCAGCAGTTACACCAGGGCCACTGAAGCTTTCTTT.

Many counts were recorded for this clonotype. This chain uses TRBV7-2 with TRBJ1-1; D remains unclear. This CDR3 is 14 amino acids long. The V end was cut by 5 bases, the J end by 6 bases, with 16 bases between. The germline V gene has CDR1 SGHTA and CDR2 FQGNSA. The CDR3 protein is CASSRTRQTAEAFF. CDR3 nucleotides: TGTGCCAGCAGCCGGACCCGGCAAACCGCTGAAGCTTTCTTT. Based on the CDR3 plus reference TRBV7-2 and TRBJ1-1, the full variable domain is GAGVSQSPSNKVTEKGKDVELRCDPISGHTALYWYRQSLGQGLEFLIYFQGNSAPDKSGLPSDRFSAERTGGSVSTLTIQRTQQEDSAVYLCASSRTRQTAEAFFGQGTRLTVV.

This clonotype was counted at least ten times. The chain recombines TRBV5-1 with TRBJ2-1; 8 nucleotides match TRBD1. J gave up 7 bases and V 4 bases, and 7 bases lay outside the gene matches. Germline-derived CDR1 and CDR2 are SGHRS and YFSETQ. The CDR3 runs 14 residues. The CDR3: CASSTGQGWNEQFF. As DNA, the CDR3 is TGCGCCAGCAGCACCGGACAGGGTTGGAATGAGCAGTTCTTC. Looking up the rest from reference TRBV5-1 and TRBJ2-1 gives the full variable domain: KAGVTQTPRYLIKTRGQQVTLSCSPISGHRSVSWYQQTPGQGLQFLFEYFSETQRNKGNFPGRFSGRQFSNSRSEMNVSTLELGDSALYLCASSTGQGWNEQFFGPGTRLTVL.

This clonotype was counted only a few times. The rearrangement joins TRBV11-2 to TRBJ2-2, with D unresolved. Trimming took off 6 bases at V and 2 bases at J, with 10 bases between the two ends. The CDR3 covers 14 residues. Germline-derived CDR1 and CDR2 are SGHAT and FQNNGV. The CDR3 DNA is TGTGCCAGCAGTAATACAGAAAACACCGGGGAGCTGTTTTTT. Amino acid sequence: CASSNTENTGELFF.

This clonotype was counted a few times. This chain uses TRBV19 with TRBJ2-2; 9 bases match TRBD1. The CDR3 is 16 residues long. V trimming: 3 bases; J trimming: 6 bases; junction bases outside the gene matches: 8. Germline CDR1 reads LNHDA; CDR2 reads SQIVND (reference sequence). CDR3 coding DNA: TGTGCCAGTAGTATCGCCGGGACAGGGAGGGCCGGGGAGCTGTTTTTT. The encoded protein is CASSIAGTGRAGELFF. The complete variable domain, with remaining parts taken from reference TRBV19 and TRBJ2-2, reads DGGITQSPKYLFRKEGQNVTLSCEQNLNHDAMYWYRQDPGQGLRLIYYSQIVNDFQKGDIAEGYSVSREKKESFPLTVTSAQKNPTAFYLCASSIAGTGRAGELFFGEGSRLTVL.

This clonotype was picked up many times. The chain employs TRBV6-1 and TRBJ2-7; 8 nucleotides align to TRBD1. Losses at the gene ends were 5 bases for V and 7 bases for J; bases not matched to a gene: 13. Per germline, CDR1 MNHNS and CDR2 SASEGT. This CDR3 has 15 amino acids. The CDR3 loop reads CASSYGGTGGTEQYF. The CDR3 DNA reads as TGTGCCAGCAGTTATGGGGGGACAGGAGGAACAGAGCAGTACTTC.

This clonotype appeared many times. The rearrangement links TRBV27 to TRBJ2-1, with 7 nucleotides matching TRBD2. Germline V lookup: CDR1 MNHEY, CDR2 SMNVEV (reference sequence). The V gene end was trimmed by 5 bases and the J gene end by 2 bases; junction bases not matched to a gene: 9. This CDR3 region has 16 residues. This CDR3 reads CASSRGRAGAYNEQFF. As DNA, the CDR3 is TGTGCCAGCAGTCGAGGCCGTGCGGGAGCCTACAATGAGCAGTTCTTC.

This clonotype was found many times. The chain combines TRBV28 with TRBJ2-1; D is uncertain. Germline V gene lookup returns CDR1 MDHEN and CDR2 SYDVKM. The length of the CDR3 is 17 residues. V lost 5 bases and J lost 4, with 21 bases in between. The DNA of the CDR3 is TGTGCCAGCAGTCCGTCAGCTCATGTGGGCCAATACAATGAGCAGTTCTTC. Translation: CASSPSAHVGQYNEQFF. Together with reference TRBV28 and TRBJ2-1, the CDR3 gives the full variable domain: DVKVTQSSRYLVKRTGEKVFLECVQDMDHENMFWYRQDPGLGLRLIYFSYDVKMKEKGDIPEGYSVSREKKERFSLILESASTNQTSMYLCASSPSAHVGQYNEQFFGPGTRLTVL.

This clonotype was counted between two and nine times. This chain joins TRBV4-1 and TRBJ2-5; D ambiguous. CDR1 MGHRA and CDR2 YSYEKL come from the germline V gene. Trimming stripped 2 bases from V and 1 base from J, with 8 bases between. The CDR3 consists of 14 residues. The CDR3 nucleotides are TGCGCCAGCAGCCAAATGAGAGGCCAAGAGACCCAGTACTTC. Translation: CASSQMRGQETQYF.

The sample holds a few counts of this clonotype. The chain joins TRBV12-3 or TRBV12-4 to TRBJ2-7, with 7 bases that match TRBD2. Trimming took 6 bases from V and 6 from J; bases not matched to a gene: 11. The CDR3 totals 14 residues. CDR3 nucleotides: TGTGCCAGCAGCCTGACTAGCAGCGGCCGCGAGCAGTACTTC. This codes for CASSLTSSGREQYF.

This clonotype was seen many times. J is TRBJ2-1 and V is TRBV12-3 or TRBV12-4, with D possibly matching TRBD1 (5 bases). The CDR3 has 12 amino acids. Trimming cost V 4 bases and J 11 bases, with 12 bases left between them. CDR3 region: CASSSGQGKQFF. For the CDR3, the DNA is TGTGCCAGCAGTTCAGGGCAGGGTAAGCAGTTCTTC.

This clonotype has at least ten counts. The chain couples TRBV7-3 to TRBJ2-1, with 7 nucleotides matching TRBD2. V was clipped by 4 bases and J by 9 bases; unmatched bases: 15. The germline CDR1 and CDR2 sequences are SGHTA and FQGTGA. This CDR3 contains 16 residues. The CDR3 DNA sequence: TGTGCCAGCAGCTACGGCTGGGCTAGCGGAGGTGGTGAGCAGTTCTTC. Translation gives CASSYGWASGGGEQFF.

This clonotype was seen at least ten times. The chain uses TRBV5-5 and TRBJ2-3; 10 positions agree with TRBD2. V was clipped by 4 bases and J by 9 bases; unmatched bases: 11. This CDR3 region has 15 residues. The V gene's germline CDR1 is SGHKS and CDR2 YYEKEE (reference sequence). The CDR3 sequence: CASSREGLASGTQYF. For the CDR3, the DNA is TGTGCCAGCAGCAGGGAGGGACTAGCGTCCGGGACGCAGTATTTT.

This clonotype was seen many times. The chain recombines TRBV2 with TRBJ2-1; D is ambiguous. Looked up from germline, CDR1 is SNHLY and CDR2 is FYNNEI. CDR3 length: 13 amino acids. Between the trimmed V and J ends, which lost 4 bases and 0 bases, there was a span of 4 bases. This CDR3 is CASSVLSYNEQFF. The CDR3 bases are TGTGCCAGCAGTGTACTCTCCTACAATGAGCAGTTCTTC. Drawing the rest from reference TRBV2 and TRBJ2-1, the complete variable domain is EPEVTQTPSHQVTQMGQEVILRCVPISNHLYFYWYRQILGQKVEFLVSFYNNEISEKSEIFDDQFSVERPDGSNFTLKIRSTKLEDSAMYFCASSVLSYNEQFFGPGTRLTVL.

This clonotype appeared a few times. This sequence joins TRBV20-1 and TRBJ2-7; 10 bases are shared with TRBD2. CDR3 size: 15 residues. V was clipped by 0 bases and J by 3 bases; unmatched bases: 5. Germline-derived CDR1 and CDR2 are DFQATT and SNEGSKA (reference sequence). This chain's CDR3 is CSAREPSGGGYEQYF. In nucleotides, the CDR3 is TGCAGTGCTAGAGAGCCCAGCGGGGGGGGCTACGAGCAGTACTTC.

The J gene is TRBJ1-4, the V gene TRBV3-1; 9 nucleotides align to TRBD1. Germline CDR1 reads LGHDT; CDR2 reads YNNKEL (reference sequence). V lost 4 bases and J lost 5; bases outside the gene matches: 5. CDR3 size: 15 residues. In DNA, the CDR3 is TGTGCCAGCAGCCCCTACAGGGGGCGGAATGAAAAACTGTTTTTT. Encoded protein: CASSPYRGRNEKLFF.

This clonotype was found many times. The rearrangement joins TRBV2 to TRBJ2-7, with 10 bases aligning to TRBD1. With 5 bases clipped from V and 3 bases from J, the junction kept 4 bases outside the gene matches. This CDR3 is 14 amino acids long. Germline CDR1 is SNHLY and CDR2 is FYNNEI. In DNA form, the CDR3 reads TGTGCCAGCAGTCCCGGGACAGGGGACTACGAGCAGTACTTC. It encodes CASSPGTGDYEQYF.

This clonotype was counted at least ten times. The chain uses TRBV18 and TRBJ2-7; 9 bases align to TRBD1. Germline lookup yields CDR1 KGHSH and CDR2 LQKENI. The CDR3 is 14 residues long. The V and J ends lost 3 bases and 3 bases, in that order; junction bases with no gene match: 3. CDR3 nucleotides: TGTGCCAGCTCACCTCGGGACAGGGACTACGAGCAGTACTTC. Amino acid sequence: CASSPRDRDYEQYF.

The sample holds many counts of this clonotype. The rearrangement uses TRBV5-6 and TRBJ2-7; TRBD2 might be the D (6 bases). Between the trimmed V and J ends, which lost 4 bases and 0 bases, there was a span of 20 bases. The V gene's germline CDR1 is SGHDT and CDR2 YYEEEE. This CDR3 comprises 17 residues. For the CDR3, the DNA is TGTGCCAGCAGCGACTTAGGGTTAGCGGACCGCTCCTACGAGCAGTACTTC. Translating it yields CASSDLGLADRSYEQYF.

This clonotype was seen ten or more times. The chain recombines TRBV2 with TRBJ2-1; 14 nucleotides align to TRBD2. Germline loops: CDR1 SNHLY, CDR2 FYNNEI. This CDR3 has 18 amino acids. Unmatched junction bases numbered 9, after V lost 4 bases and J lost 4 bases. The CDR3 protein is CASSGGLAGERLYNEQFF. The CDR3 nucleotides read TGTGCCAGCAGTGGGGGACTAGCGGGAGAACGGCTGTACAATGAGCAGTTCTTC. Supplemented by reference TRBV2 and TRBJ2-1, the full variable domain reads EPEVTQTPSHQVTQMGQEVILRCVPISNHLYFYWYRQILGQKVEFLVSFYNNEISEKSEIFDDQFSVERPDGSNFTLKIRSTKLEDSAMYFCASSGGLAGERLYNEQFFGPGTRLTVL.

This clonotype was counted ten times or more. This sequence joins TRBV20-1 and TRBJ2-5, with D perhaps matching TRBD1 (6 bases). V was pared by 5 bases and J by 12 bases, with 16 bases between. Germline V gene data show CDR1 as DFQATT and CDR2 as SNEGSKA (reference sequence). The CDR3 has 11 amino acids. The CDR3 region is CSAGGSVDKYF. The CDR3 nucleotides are TGCAGTGCTGGGGGCTCTGTGGACAAGTACTTC.

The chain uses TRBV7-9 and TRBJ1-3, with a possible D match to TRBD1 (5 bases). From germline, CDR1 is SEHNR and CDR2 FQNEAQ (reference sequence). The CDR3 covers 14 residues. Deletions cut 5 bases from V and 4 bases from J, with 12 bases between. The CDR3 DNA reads TGTGCCAGCAGCAACCCGGACACAGGAAACACCATATATTTT. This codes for CASSNPDTGNTIYF.

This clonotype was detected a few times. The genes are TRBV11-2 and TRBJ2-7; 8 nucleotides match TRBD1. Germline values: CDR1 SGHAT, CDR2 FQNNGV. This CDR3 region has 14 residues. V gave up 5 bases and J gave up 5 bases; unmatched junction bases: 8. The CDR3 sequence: CASSSPGQAHEQYF. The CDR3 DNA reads TGTGCCAGCAGCAGCCCGGGACAGGCCCACGAGCAGTACTTC.